Listed below are T cell receptor beta chains from one sample, sequenced in a study of CXCR3-negative and CXCR3-positive naive CD8 T cells. From the 5' RACE reads, TCRdb lists one entry per CDR3 protein and no DNA. The ten most abundant clones cover 0.8% to 0.85% of a sample with tens of thousands of distinct CDR3 sequences. Sample: naive CXCR3+ CD8+ T cells from blood. The receptors here all came from a human donor in good health. Some clones in this sample may be carry-over from other donors' samples. CDR3s include the opening cysteine and the closing phenylalanine or tryptophan. The order of the fields is V gene, J gene, CDR3 protein.

V: TRBV28
J: TRBJ1-2
CDR3: CASSDYYGYTF

V: TRBV4-1
J: TRBJ1-2
CDR3: CASSKDLTNYGYTF

V: TRBV7-6
J: TRBJ2-5
CDR3: CASSVDWDPSETQYF

V: TRBV4-2
J: TRBJ2-1
CDR3: CASSQDRDDYNEQFF

V: TRBV28
J: TRBJ1-1
CDR3: CASSAQGVGEAFF

V: TRBV11-3
J: TRBJ2-1
CDR3: CASSLSGQYNEQFF

V: TRBV7-9
J: TRBJ2-2
CDR3: CASTPYFDTTGELFF

V: TRBV29-1
J: TRBJ2-2
CDR3: CSVDRNTGELFF

V: TRBV18
J: TRBJ2-4
CDR3: CASSPPREDIQYF

V: TRBV29-1
J: TRBJ2-4
CDR3: CSVESPEEGAKNIQYF

V: TRBV5-1
J: TRBJ1-6
CDR3: CASSNRDVSGYNSPLHF

V: TRBV28
J: TRBJ1-2
CDR3: CASSLIRQGLNGYTF

V: TRBV4-2
J: TRBJ2-7
CDR3: CASSNEGQEDSYEQYF

V: TRBV7-8
J: TRBJ2-7
CDR3: CASSRDSGTAGGEQYF

V: TRBV12-3/TRBV12-4
J: TRBJ1-5
CDR3: CASSPGGPNQPQHF

V: TRBV6-5
J: TRBJ2-5
CDR3: CASRGVYSGRGETQYF

V: TRBV13
J: TRBJ1-5
CDR3: CASSLEGQPQHF

V: TRBV5-1
J: TRBJ1-2
CDR3: CASSYRDGYTF

V: TRBV12-3/TRBV12-4
J: TRBJ1-2
CDR3: CASGETGLGGYTF

V: TRBV28
J: TRBJ2-7
CDR3: CASSQTIFRDTRSYEQYF

V: TRBV20-1
J: TRBJ2-7
CDR3: CSAREVRTYEQYF

V: TRBV21-1
J: TRBJ2-3
CDR3: CASRNQKLAVNPPSTDTQYF

V: TRBV12-3/TRBV12-4
J: TRBJ1-2
CDR3: CASRPGGNGYTF

V: TRBV6-2/TRBV6-3
J: TRBJ1-1
CDR3: CASSPQGSEAFF

V: TRBV20-1
J: TRBJ2-3
CDR3: CSALPPGQGPDTQYF

V: TRBV12-3/TRBV12-4
J: TRBJ2-7
CDR3: CASSWTAPDEQYF

V: TRBV28
J: TRBJ1-1
CDR3: CASSYLQGTAEAFF

V: TRBV6-2/TRBV6-3
J: TRBJ1-1
CDR3: CASSPGVENTEAFF

V: TRBV15
J: TRBJ2-1
CDR3: CATSSPNRGRSYNEQFF

V: TRBV3-1
J: TRBJ1-6
CDR3: CASSPGGDGFNSPLHF

V: TRBV2
J: TRBJ2-2
CDR3: CASSETSGSAGELFF

V: TRBV4-1
J: TRBJ2-7
CDR3: CASSQRQGDPYEQYF

V: TRBV7-9
J: TRBJ2-7
CDR3: CASSLAEETYYEQYF

V: TRBV21-1
J: TRBJ2-6
CDR3: CARLGANVLTF

V: TRBV12-2
J: TRBJ2-1
CDR3: CASRSRDNEQFF

V: TRBV28
J: TRBJ2-2
CDR3: CASLRNRETGELFF

V: TRBV6-2/TRBV6-3
J: TRBJ1-2
CDR3: CASSYILASWTRSGYGYTF

V: TRBV28
J: TRBJ2-3
CDR3: CASSLAAGGNPDTQYF

V: TRBV4-2
J: TRBJ2-7
CDR3: CASSQDGVYEQYF

V: TRBV7-7
J: TRBJ2-1
CDR3: CASSLNPGLADYNEQFF

V: TRBV27
J: TRBJ2-2
CDR3: CASCAAGAAGELFF

V: TRBV28
J: TRBJ1-3
CDR3: CASSRGSTGNTIYF

V: TRBV27
J: TRBJ1-2
CDR3: CASSPQGASYTF

V: TRBV6-5
J: TRBJ1-1
CDR3: CASSPRTGSPNTEAFF

V: TRBV28
J: TRBJ1-1
CDR3: CASSSHEGARWTEAFF

V: TRBV7-8
J: TRBJ2-3
CDR3: CASSPDGLTSTDTQYF

V: TRBV30
J: TRBJ2-7
CDR3: CAWIPNWTGSLEQYF

V: TRBV4-1
J: TRBJ2-1
CDR3: CASSQEDSPGWKEQFF

V: TRBV29-1
J: TRBJ2-2
CDR3: CSVFGQGTGELFF

V: TRBV6-5
J: TRBJ2-5
CDR3: CASSYNIGQQETQYF

V: TRBV27
J: TRBJ2-3
CDR3: CASSPLGTDTQYF

V: TRBV6-4
J: TRBJ1-2
CDR3: CATWTGSKVVNGYTF

V: TRBV30
J: TRBJ1-5
CDR3: CAWSAGEGGNQPQHF

V: TRBV4-3
J: TRBJ2-1
CDR3: CASSHDPGQGAYNEQFF

V: TRBV28
J: TRBJ1-5
CDR3: CASSQGQDDYSNQPQHF

V: TRBV12-5
J: TRBJ2-6
CDR3: CASGFLLSGTENPGANVLTF